This TCR beta chain was profiled in a study of blood T cell repertoires in COVID-19. Study background: Researchers got acute and convalescent COVID-19 samples from the United States, Italy and Spain. In each case, the material was cDNA or gDNA derived from T cells, B-cell-depleted T cells, or PBMCs.

Germline-derived CDR1 and CDR2 are MNHNS and SASEGT. This CDR3 region has 14 residues. The V gene lost 1 base and the J gene lost 2 bases, with 8 bases spanning the gap. In the source study's methods: Estimation of nucleated cell counts relied on the amplification of reference gene primers. Sequenced by immunoSEQ multiplex PCR; TCRdb stores in-frame clones only, minus some. That table supplies the V and J calls and clone size; D and trimming were determined from the DNA. The sample contains 90,000 to 130,000 clones, approximately 83% of which appear only once. Specimen: peripheral blood. The chain couples TRBV6-1 to TRBJ1-2; D remains ambiguous. The receptor was isolated from a woman aged 65 to 85 with acute or convalescent COVID-19. The CDR3 spells CASSEGQVNYGYTF. As DNA, the CDR3 is TGTGCCAGCAGTGAAGGCCAGGTAAACTATGGCTACACCTTC.